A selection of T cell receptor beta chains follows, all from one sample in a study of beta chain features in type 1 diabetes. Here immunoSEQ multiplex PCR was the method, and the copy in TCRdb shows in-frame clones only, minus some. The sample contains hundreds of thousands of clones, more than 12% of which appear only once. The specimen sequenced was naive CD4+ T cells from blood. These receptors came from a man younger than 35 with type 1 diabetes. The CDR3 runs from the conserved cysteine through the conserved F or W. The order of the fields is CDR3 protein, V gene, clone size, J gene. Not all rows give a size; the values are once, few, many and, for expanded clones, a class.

CDR3 protein: CASSLVVRAGLETQYF
V gene: TRBV11-2
clone size: NA
J gene: TRBJ2-5

CDR3 protein: CASSLMAPEYYNEQFF
V gene: TRBV5-1
clone size: few
J gene: TRBJ2-1

CDR3 protein: CASSLDQGVVSTEAFF
V gene: TRBV5-4
clone size: NA
J gene: TRBJ1-1

CDR3 protein: CASAGRGTDTQYF
V gene: TRBV28
clone size: NA
J gene: TRBJ2-3

CDR3 protein: CAISSGQGAGELFF
V gene: TRBV10-3
clone size: NA
J gene: TRBJ2-2

CDR3 protein: CASSKLAGTTGELFF
V gene: TRBV4-3
clone size: NA
J gene: TRBJ2-2

CDR3 protein: CSAGYLSEAFF
V gene: TRBV29-1
clone size: few
J gene: TRBJ1-1

CDR3 protein: CARLTVTSTDTQYF
V gene: TRBV27
clone size: few
J gene: TRBJ2-3

CDR3 protein: CASSTTSGVQETQYF
V gene: TRBV5-1
clone size: NA
J gene: TRBJ2-5

CDR3 protein: CATQGLRGNGYTF
V gene: TRBV2
clone size: NA
J gene: TRBJ1-2

CDR3 protein: CAWDGQGAYYGYTF
V gene: TRBV30
clone size: few
J gene: TRBJ1-2

CDR3 protein: CASSSEGNQPQHF
V gene: TRBV7-2
clone size: few
J gene: TRBJ1-5

CDR3 protein: CASSPPINSPLGAYEQYF
V gene: TRBV18
clone size: NA
J gene: TRBJ2-7

CDR3 protein: CASNPQDADGELFF
V gene: TRBV19
clone size: NA
J gene: TRBJ2-2

CDR3 protein: CASSLQTGTGALPSYEQYF
V gene: TRBV5-1
clone size: NA
J gene: TRBJ2-7

CDR3 protein: CASSPPISTLGEFF
V gene: TRBV18
clone size: few
J gene: TRBJ2-1

CDR3 protein: CAWSVLGTGDEKLFF
V gene: TRBV30
clone size: NA
J gene: TRBJ1-4

CDR3 protein: CAWSAEYGYTF
V gene: TRBV30
clone size: few
J gene: TRBJ1-2

CDR3 protein: CASSFVVASRETQYF
V gene: TRBV5-4
clone size: NA
J gene: TRBJ2-5

CDR3 protein: CASNRDPFKQFF
V gene: TRBV9
clone size: few
J gene: TRBJ2-1

CDR3 protein: CSSWEGYGYTF
V gene: TRBV29-1
clone size: NA
J gene: TRBJ1-2

CDR3 protein: CASSGGTGGVYGYTF
V gene: TRBV14
clone size: NA
J gene: TRBJ1-2

CDR3 protein: CAISTGQGFYGYTF
V gene: TRBV10-3
clone size: few
J gene: TRBJ1-2

CDR3 protein: CSLLGGENTEAFF
V gene: TRBV29-1
clone size: NA
J gene: TRBJ1-1

CDR3 protein: CASSLRPRGIDGYTF
V gene: TRBV6-5
clone size: NA
J gene: TRBJ1-2

CDR3 protein: CASPGLAGENTDTQYF
V gene: TRBV7-9
clone size: NA
J gene: TRBJ2-3

CDR3 protein: CASSSTSGNHYNEQFF
V gene: TRBV5-4
clone size: NA
J gene: TRBJ2-1

CDR3 protein: CASSPQTRRNYEQYF
V gene: TRBV4-1
clone size: NA
J gene: TRBJ2-7

CDR3 protein: CASSVSNLLAGTYEQYF
V gene: TRBV6-1
clone size: few
J gene: TRBJ2-7

CDR3 protein: CASSRGPTDTQYF
V gene: TRBV11-3
clone size: few
J gene: TRBJ2-3

CDR3 protein: CASSLLTDTQYF
V gene: TRBV28
clone size: NA
J gene: TRBJ2-3

CDR3 protein: CASSLAGTGVTF
V gene: TRBV7-8
clone size: few
J gene: TRBJ1-2

CDR3 protein: CASRPGQIYEQYF
V gene: TRBV28
clone size: few
J gene: TRBJ2-7

CDR3 protein: CASSILSAGEAYNEQFF
V gene: TRBV19
clone size: NA
J gene: TRBJ2-1

CDR3 protein: CASSLSDRGRYEQYF
V gene: TRBV27
clone size: NA
J gene: TRBJ2-7

CDR3 protein: CASTSATGVKLDGYTF
V gene: TRBV18
clone size: few
J gene: TRBJ1-2

CDR3 protein: CASGLVLTGQGERLDTQYF
V gene: TRBV12-5
clone size: few
J gene: TRBJ2-3

CDR3 protein: CASSLVSLSSGGTGELFF
V gene: TRBV11-2
clone size: few
J gene: TRBJ2-2

CDR3 protein: CASSQVWTGGTDTQYF
V gene: TRBV14
clone size: NA
J gene: TRBJ2-3

CDR3 protein: CASSMDRSYGYTF
V gene: TRBV18
clone size: few
J gene: TRBJ1-2

CDR3 protein: CASSPGTSGGVTGELFF
V gene: TRBV7-2
clone size: once
J gene: TRBJ2-2

CDR3 protein: CATTQSGRVTDTQYF
V gene: TRBV6-6
clone size: NA
J gene: TRBJ2-3

CDR3 protein: CAWSKEMNTEAFF
V gene: TRBV30
clone size: NA
J gene: TRBJ1-1

CDR3 protein: CASSLDGQAYEQYF
V gene: TRBV7-2
clone size: NA
J gene: TRBJ2-7

CDR3 protein: CAISEQGMGTDTQYF
V gene: TRBV10-3
clone size: few
J gene: TRBJ2-3

CDR3 protein: CASSPGTGDGEPQHF
V gene: TRBV5-1
clone size: few
J gene: TRBJ1-5

CDR3 protein: CASSVTGEEETQYF
V gene: TRBV21-1
clone size: NA
J gene: TRBJ2-5

CDR3 protein: CASSFSRVRTDTQYF
V gene: TRBV27
clone size: few
J gene: TRBJ2-3

CDR3 protein: CAWSPDRNTEAFF
V gene: TRBV30
clone size: NA
J gene: TRBJ1-1

CDR3 protein: CASSLFAGRNTEAFF
V gene: TRBV7-2
clone size: few
J gene: TRBJ1-1

CDR3 protein: CASSSGQVYNEQFF
V gene: TRBV9
clone size: few
J gene: TRBJ2-1